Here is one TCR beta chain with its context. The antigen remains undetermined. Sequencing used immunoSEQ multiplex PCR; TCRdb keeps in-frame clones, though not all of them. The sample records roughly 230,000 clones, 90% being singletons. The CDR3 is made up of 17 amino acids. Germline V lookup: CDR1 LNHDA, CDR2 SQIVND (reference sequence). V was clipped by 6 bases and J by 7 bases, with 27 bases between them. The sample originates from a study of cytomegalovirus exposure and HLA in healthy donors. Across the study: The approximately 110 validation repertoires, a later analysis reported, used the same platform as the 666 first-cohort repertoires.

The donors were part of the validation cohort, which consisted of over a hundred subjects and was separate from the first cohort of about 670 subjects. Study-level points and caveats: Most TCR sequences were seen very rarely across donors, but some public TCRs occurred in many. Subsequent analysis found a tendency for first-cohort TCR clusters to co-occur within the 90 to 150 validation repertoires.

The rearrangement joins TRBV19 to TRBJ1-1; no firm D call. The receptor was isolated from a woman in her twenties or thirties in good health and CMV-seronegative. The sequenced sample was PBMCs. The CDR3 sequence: CASSPDGGFRNSNEAFF. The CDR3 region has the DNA TGTGCCAGTAGCCCCGACGGCGGGTTTAGGAATTCAAATGAAGCTTTCTTT.